What follows are 24 T cell receptor beta chains derived from one specimen sequenced in a study of blood T cell repertoires in COVID-19. Profiling relied on immunoSEQ multiplex PCR, and the TCRdb table lists in-frame clones only, not all of them. The data show 200,000 to 250,000 clones, nearly 90% seen once. The sequenced sample was peripheral blood. These TCRs come from a man aged 50 to 60 with COVID-19, enrolled during active disease.

The chain recombines TRBV19 with TRBJ2-7, with D perhaps TRBD2 (5 bases). The CDR3 totals 15 residues. Germline-derived CDR1 and CDR2 are LNHDA and SQIVND (reference sequence). Trimming took off 6 bases at V and 4 bases at J, with 19 bases between the two ends. CDR3 amino acids: CASRRADVPVYEQYF. In DNA, the CDR3 is TGTGCCAGTAGGCGAGCGGACGTCCCTGTTTACGAGCAGTACTTC.

V usage is TRBV19 and J usage is TRBJ1-5, with 10 bases that match TRBD1. V lost 8 bases to trimming and J lost 6 bases; unmatched junction nucleotides: 1. This CDR3 is built from 12 residues. Germline loops: CDR1 LNHDA, CDR2 SQIVND (reference sequence). Here the CDR3 reads CASGTGVQPQHF. DNA of the CDR3: TGTGCCAGTGGGACAGGGGTTCAGCCCCAGCATTTT.

This sequence joins TRBV5-4 and TRBJ1-1, with D maybe TRBD1 (6 bases). V was cut by 4 bases and J by 1 base, with 11 bases left in between. Looked up from germline, CDR1 is SGHNT and CDR2 is YYREEE (reference sequence). This CDR3 contains 14 residues. The CDR3 sequence: CASSVQGWNTEAFF. CDR3 in DNA: TGTGCCAGCAGCGTACAGGGATGGAACACTGAAGCTTTCTTT.

The chain joins TRBV19 to TRBJ2-1; 8 positions match TRBD1. The trim removed 6 bases at V and 5 bases at J, leaving 6 bases unmatched. Germline V gene lookup returns CDR1 LNHDA and CDR2 SQIVND (reference sequence). This CDR3 is 14 amino acids long. The CDR3 sequence: CASRRDRGHNEQFF. The CDR3 nucleotides read TGTGCCAGTAGAAGAGACAGGGGCCACAATGAGCAGTTCTTC. Full variable domain (remainder filled in from reference TRBV19 and TRBJ2-1): DGGITQSPKYLFRKEGQNVTLSCEQNLNHDAMYWYRQDPGQGLRLIYYSQIVNDFQKGDIAEGYSVSREKKESFPLTVTSAQKNPTAFYLCASRRDRGHNEQFFGPGTRLTVL.

The chain recombines TRBV19 with TRBJ1-5; D is unclear. With 1 base removed from V and 7 bases from J, the gap between germline ends came to 11 bases. Germline-derived CDR1 and CDR2 are LNHDA and SQIVND (reference sequence). The CDR3 contains 14 residues. CDR3 nucleotides: TGTGCCAGTAGTATAGGTAACCCCCTACAGCCCCAGCATTTT. Residues: CASSIGNPLQPQHF.

Only one count was recorded for this clone. The chain has TRBV5-5 and TRBJ1-5, with 8 positions matching TRBD1. The CDR3 runs 15 residues. The V gene's germline CDR1 is SGHKS and CDR2 YYEKEE (reference sequence). J lost 1 base, V lost 4 bases, and 4 bases had no gene match. The CDR3 loop reads CASSLRQGSNQPQHF. The DNA for the CDR3 is TGTGCCAGCAGCCTCCGACAGGGGAGCAATCAGCCCCAGCATTTT.

The V gene is TRBV18, the J gene TRBJ2-1; D unresolved. This CDR3 is built from 15 residues. CDR1 KGHSH and CDR2 LQKENI come from the germline V gene. V was clipped by 6 bases and J by 0 bases, with 12 bases between them. CDR3: CASSLVEDSYNEQFF. CDR3 nucleotides: TGTGCCAGCTCCTTAGTCGAGGACTCCTACAATGAGCAGTTCTTC.

The genes are TRBV7-2 and TRBJ2-5; 8 bases map to TRBD1. This CDR3 contains 16 residues. Per germline, CDR1 SGHTA and CDR2 FQGNSA. V trimming: 0 bases; J trimming: 2 bases; junction bases outside the gene matches: 5. The DNA of the CDR3 is TGTGCCAGCAGCTTAGCGACAGGGGACGGTCAAGAGACCCAGTACTTC. It specifies CASSLATGDGQETQYF.

This chain links TRBV11-1 with TRBJ2-1, with D maybe TRBD1 (6 bases). V lost 5 bases and J 0 bases, leaving 8 bases between the germline ends. This CDR3 is built from 14 residues. Germline assignment: CDR1 SGHAT and CDR2 FQDESV (reference sequence). CDR3 residues: CASSPDSSYNEQFF. DNA for the CDR3: TGTGCCAGCAGCCCGGACAGCTCCTACAATGAGCAGTTCTTC.

The chain employs TRBV18 and TRBJ2-7, with 10 bases that match TRBD2. The germline V gene has CDR1 KGHSH and CDR2 LQKENI. The junction had 10 bases not matched to a gene; V was cut back by 4 bases and J by 1 base. This CDR3 is built from 17 residues. The CDR3 DNA sequence: TGTGCCAGCTCACTCTCCCTAGCGGGAGTGGTTTCCTACGAGCAGTACTTC. It translates to CASSLSLAGVVSYEQYF.

This chain connects TRBV5-1 to TRBJ2-7, with 11 bases identical to TRBD1. CDR1 and CDR2 (germline): SGHRS, YFSETQ. The V segment lost 3 bases and the J segment 3 bases; nucleotides outside the gene matches: 2. CDR3 length equals 14 residues. CDR3 in amino acids: CASSSGTGGYEQYF. CDR3 DNA: TGCGCCAGCAGCTCCGGGACAGGGGGCTACGAGCAGTACTTC. Variable domain in full (rest from reference TRBV5-1 and TRBJ2-7): KAGVTQTPRYLIKTRGQQVTLSCSPISGHRSVSWYQQTPGQGLQFLFEYFSETQRNKGNFPGRFSGRQFSNSRSEMNVSTLELGDSALYLCASSSGTGGYEQYFGPGTRLTVT.

The chain employs TRBV7-2 and TRBJ2-1; D is unresolved. Germline V gene data show CDR1 as SGHTA and CDR2 as FQGNSA. This CDR3 has 11 residues. V was cut by 4 bases and J by 5 bases, with 3 bases left in between. CDR3 nucleotides: TGTGCCAGCAGCTATAACAATGAGCAGTTCTTC. As protein: CASSYNNEQFF. Full variable domain (outside the CDR3, taken from reference TRBV7-2 and TRBJ2-1): GAGVSQSPSNKVTEKGKDVELRCDPISGHTALYWYRQSLGQGLEFLIYFQGNSAPDKSGLPSDRFSAERTGGSVSTLTIQRTQQEDSAVYLCASSYNNEQFFGPGTRLTVL.

The rearrangement links TRBV3-1 (or the pseudogene TRBV3-2) to TRBJ1-5, with D maybe TRBD1 (5 bases). Trimming took off 5 bases at V and 5 bases at J, with 10 bases between the two ends. This CDR3 spans 13 amino acids. Germline V gives CDR1 LGHDT, CDR2 YNNKEL (reference sequence). CDR3 protein: CASSLGGDQPQHF. CDR3 nucleotide sequence: TGTGCCAGCAGCTTGGGGGGGGATCAGCCCCAGCATTTT.

V is TRBV10-1 and J is TRBJ2-3; TRBD1 matches 11 bases. J gave up 5 bases and V 2 bases, and 6 bases lay outside the gene matches. There are 16 residues in the CDR3. Looked up from germline, CDR1 is WNHNN and CDR2 is SYGVQD (reference sequence). This CDR3 is CASSEPKDRGQDTQYF. In DNA, the CDR3 is TGCGCCAGCAGTGAGCCAAAGGACAGGGGGCAAGATACGCAGTATTTT.

A word on this clone: Other DNA sequences within the sample encode an identical CDR3. The chain has TRBV5-4 and TRBJ1-1; 8 bases match TRBD1. Germline CDR1 reads SGHNT; CDR2 reads YYREEE (reference sequence). The trim removed 0 bases at V and 0 bases at J, leaving 1 base unmatched. The CDR3 sequence is 15 residues long. The CDR3 DNA follows: TGTGCCAGCAGCTTGGCAGGGGGCCTGAACACTGAAGCTTTCTTT. It codes for CASSLAGGLNTEAFF.

CDR3 sequence reads: CASSTGQSYGYTF. The CDR3 DNA is TGTGCCAGCAGCACGGGACAGAGCTATGGCTACACCTTC. The V gene is TRBV9, the J gene TRBJ1-2; 7 bases are a match to TRBD1. The CDR3 runs 13 residues. Trimming cost V 4 bases and J 4 bases; bases outside gene matches: 4. Per germline, CDR1 SGDLS and CDR2 YYNGEE.

This chain links TRBV9 with TRBJ1-6; 7 nucleotides align to TRBD1. The CDR3 contains 15 residues. Unmatched junction bases numbered 12, after V lost 5 bases and J lost 10 bases. Germline CDR1 SGDLS, CDR2 YYNGEE. DNA for the CDR3: TGTGCCAGCAGTAAAACAGGGGCAAAGGAATCACCCCTCCACTTT. Translated: CASSKTGAKESPLHF. The full variable domain, rest sourced from reference TRBV9 and TRBJ1-6, is DSGVTQTPKHLITATGQRVTLRCSPRSGDLSVYWYQQSLDQGLQFLIQYYNGEERAKGNILERFSAQQFPDLHSELNLSSLELGDSALYFCASSKTGAKESPLHFGNGTRLTVT.

This clone turned up a few times. This chain links TRBV19 with TRBJ2-7; a weak D match, TRBD2 (7 bases). This CDR3 has 16 amino acids. Germline CDR1 reads LNHDA; CDR2 reads SQIVND (reference sequence). Trimming pared 6 bases from V and 0 bases from J, leaving 18 bases between. CDR3 nucleotide sequence: TGTGCCAGTAGCGTGGGGGGGGGCCCCAACTCCTACGAGCAGTACTTC. This gives the protein CASSVGGGPNSYEQYF.

The J gene is TRBJ2-1, the V gene TRBV6-6; no clear D gene. From germline, CDR1 is MNHNY and CDR2 SVGAGI (reference sequence). With 2 bases removed from V and 8 bases from J, the gap between germline ends came to 4 bases. The CDR3 totals 11 residues. This CDR3 reads CASSYIYEQFF. The CDR3 bases are TGTGCCAGCAGTTACATCTATGAGCAGTTCTTC.

The V and J genes are TRBV2 and TRBJ1-5; TRBD1 agrees at 7 bases. Germline V gene data show CDR1 as SNHLY and CDR2 as FYNNEI. The J segment lost 1 base and the V segment lost 5 bases, leaving 8 bases of the junction unmatched. The CDR3 extends over 16 amino acids. The CDR3 protein is CASSLQGTWSNQPQHF. As DNA, the CDR3 is TGTGCCAGCAGTTTACAGGGGACGTGGAGCAATCAGCCCCAGCATTTT. The entire variable domain, with the rest obtained from reference TRBV2 and TRBJ1-5, is as follows: EPEVTQTPSHQVTQMGQEVILRCVPISNHLYFYWYRQILGQKVEFLVSFYNNEISEKSEIFDDQFSVERPDGSNFTLKIRSTKLEDSAMYFCASSLQGTWSNQPQHFGDGTRLSIL.

V is TRBV27 and J is TRBJ2-7; 8 bases align to TRBD1. V dropped 8 bases and J dropped 5; count of bases not matched to a gene: 8. Germline values: CDR1 MNHEY, CDR2 SMNVEV (reference sequence). The CDR3 totals 13 residues. The CDR3 region has the DNA TGTGCCAGCTGGGACAGGCGCCTCCACGAGCAGTACTTC. Translation gives CASWDRRLHEQYF.

This chain joins TRBV3-1 (or the pseudogene TRBV3-2) and TRBJ1-2; D is possibly TRBD1 (5 bases). CDR1 LGHDT and CDR2 YNNKEL come from the germline V gene (reference sequence). Trimming left V 3 bases short and J 6 bases short, with 17 bases between. This CDR3 has 15 residues. CDR3: CASSHGGKWRDGYTF. The CDR3 coding sequence is TGTGCCAGCAGCCACGGGGGAAAGTGGCGTGATGGCTACACCTTC.

V is TRBV5-4 and J is TRBJ2-5; 7 bases are shared with TRBD2. CDR1 is SGHNT and CDR2 is YYREEE in the germline V gene (reference sequence). The CDR3 sequence is 15 residues long. The V and J ends lost 2 bases and 0 bases, in that order; junction bases with no gene match: 4. The CDR3, as DNA: TGTGCCAGCAGCTTACCAACTAGCGACCAAGAGACCCAGTACTTC. Residues: CASSLPTSDQETQYF.

The chain recombines TRBV6-5 with TRBJ1-1; 10 nucleotides align to TRBD1. The germline V gene has CDR1 MNHEY and CDR2 SVGAGI. The V gene end was trimmed by 4 bases and the J gene end by 11 bases; junction bases not matched to a gene: 7. This CDR3 is built from 13 residues. The CDR3 region is CASSFSGTGEAFF. DNA for the CDR3: TGTGCCAGCAGTTTCTCCGGGACAGGGGAGGCTTTCTTT.